This paragraph reports one T cell receptor beta chain. The CDR3 runs to 15 residues. CDR1 SEHNR and CDR2 FQNEAQ come from the germline V gene (reference sequence). The ends lost 5 bases at V and 5 bases at J; junction bases unmatched: 5. TCRdb analysed the RT-PCR reads with MiXCR anew, one entry per CDR3 protein. Of over 150,000 distinct CDR3 sequences listed, 40% to 45% are singletons. This sample is part of a study of patients and donors after allogeneic stem cell transplantation. The chain links TRBV7-9 to TRBJ1-5; 11 bases are a match to TRBD1. Sample: blood, either unsorted or a sorted T cell fraction (not recorded which). The sequence was collected from a human donor who was either an allogeneic HSCT recipient or a stem cell or donor lymphocyte infusion donor (not recorded which). It is not recorded whose cells these are; they may come from a transplant donor. CDR3 in DNA: TGTGCCAGCAGCCTAGGACAGGGGGCTGATCAGCCCCAGCATTTT. It translates to CASSLGQGADQPQHF.